This passage covers 13 T cell receptor beta chains from one sample sequenced in a study of cytomegalovirus exposure and HLA in healthy donors. It was with 60 Vbeta and 13 Jbeta primers that the PCR ran. Assay: immunoSEQ multiplex PCR; the TCRdb copy retains only in-frame clones and omits some. The sample records about 140,000 clones, more than 70% being singletons. The sequenced sample consisted of PBMCs. The receptors stem from a man between 45 and 60 years old in good health and CMV-seronegative.

This chain links TRBV5-4 with TRBJ2-1; the D gene is possibly TRBD1 (6 bases). CDR1 SGHNT and CDR2 YYREEE come from the germline V gene (reference sequence). The CDR3 contains 15 residues. The ends were cut back, 4 bases at V and 7 bases at J, with 18 bases in the middle. The CDR3 region is CASSMPRQAGNEQFF. In DNA form, the CDR3 reads TGTGCCAGCAGCATGCCAAGACAGGCAGGGAATGAGCAGTTCTTC.

The chain uses TRBV29-1 and TRBJ2-3, with 7 nucleotides matching TRBD2. CDR3 length: 13 residues. V was clipped by 4 bases and J by 4 bases; unmatched bases: 5. CDR1 is SQVTM, CDR2 ANQGSEA, per germline. This CDR3 reads CSVGGGGPDTQYF. Here the CDR3 DNA reads TGCAGCGTTGGGGGGGGAGGCCCAGATACGCAGTATTTT.

The rearrangement links TRBV13 to TRBJ1-6, with D unclear. This CDR3 spans 16 amino acids. CDR1 PRHDT and CDR2 FYEKMQ come from the germline V gene (reference sequence). Trimming left V 1 base short and J 6 bases short, with 13 bases between. In DNA form, the CDR3 reads TGTGCCAGCAGCTTAGTGCCAGGCCAAATTAATTCACCCCTCCACTTT. Residues: CASSLVPGQINSPLHF.

The chain joins TRBV10-1 to TRBJ2-1, with 7 positions matching TRBD1. V shed 3 bases and J 9 bases; nucleotides not matched to a gene: 8. The CDR3 contains 14 residues. Germline V gene data show CDR1 as WNHNN and CDR2 as SYGVQD (reference sequence). The CDR3 DNA reads TGCGCCAGCAGTGATGGGGGACAGCTACCTGAGCAGTTCTTC. Protein product: CASSDGGQLPEQFF.

The chain combines TRBV6-5 with TRBJ2-7, with 9 nucleotides matching TRBD2. Trimming took 6 bases from V and 3 from J; bases not matched to a gene: 6. Germline CDR1 reads MNHEY; CDR2 reads SVGAGI. This CDR3 is 14 amino acids long. CDR3 in DNA: TGTGCCAGCAGCAAGACTAGCGGACACTACGAGCAGTACTTC. It specifies CASSKTSGHYEQYF.

This chain joins TRBV6-1 and TRBJ1-2; 9 bases are shared with TRBD1. Per germline, CDR1 MNHNS and CDR2 SASEGT. This CDR3 region has 14 residues. Trimming took 11 bases from V and 3 from J; bases not matched to a gene: 10. CDR3 amino acids: CASERDRDDYGYTF. CDR3 nucleotide sequence: TGTGCCTCCGAAAGGGACAGGGATGACTATGGCTACACCTTC.

The chain recombines TRBV15 with TRBJ2-3, with a possible D match to TRBD2 (5 bases). V lost 9 bases to trimming and J lost 0 bases, with 16 bases between them. Germline V gene data show CDR1 as LNHNV and CDR2 as YYDKDF (reference sequence). This CDR3 is built from 15 residues. CDR3 sequence reads: CATREGLSSTDTQYF. As DNA, the CDR3 is TGTGCCACGAGAGAAGGACTTTCTAGCACAGATACGCAGTATTTT.

The V call is TRBV28, the J call TRBJ1-1; 8 nucleotides agree with TRBD1. Germline lookup yields CDR1 MDHEN and CDR2 SYDVKM. The CDR3 spans 13 residues. Unmatched junction bases numbered 7, after V lost 5 bases and J lost 8 bases. CDR3 region: CASSQTGELEAFF. The CDR3 DNA follows: TGTGCCAGCAGTCAGACAGGGGAGTTGGAAGCTTTCTTT.

Only one count was recorded for this clone. This CDR3 is CASSLRPGVSNQPQHF. CDR3 sequence (DNA): TGTGCCAGTAGTCTACGCCCCGGGGTTAGCAATCAGCCCCAGCATTTT. The V call is TRBV19, the J call TRBJ1-5; D gene ambiguous. This CDR3 has 16 residues. Trimming removed 5 bases from V and 0 bases from J, with 14 bases in between. Germline-derived CDR1 and CDR2 are LNHDA and SQIVND (reference sequence).

This rearrangement joins TRBV15 to TRBJ1-5; the match to TRBD1 covers 9 bases. CDR3 length: 19 residues. Trimming at V came to 6 bases and at J to 1 base, leaving 16 bases not matched to a gene. In germline, CDR1 is LNHNV, CDR2 YYDKDF (reference sequence). CDR3 loop: CATRGGQGGGSGSNQPQHF. In DNA, the CDR3 is TGTGCCACCAGGGGGGGACAGGGCGGTGGATCGGGGAGCAATCAGCCCCAGCATTTT.

DNA for the CDR3: TGCAGCGTTGAAGGCGGGGGTAGCTATGGCTACACCTTC. Translation gives CSVEGGGSYGYTF. The rearrangement uses TRBV29-1 and TRBJ1-2; D possibly corresponds to TRBD1 (5 bases). The CDR3 has 13 amino acids. Per germline, CDR1 SQVTM and CDR2 ANQGSEA. V lost 1 base, J lost 4 bases, and 10 bases lay in between.

The V gene is TRBV14, the J gene TRBJ2-1; D remains ambiguous. Germline-derived CDR1 and CDR2 are SGHDN and FVKESK. The CDR3 loop spans 13 amino acids. Trimming removed 3 bases at V and 8 bases at J, with 11 bases between. The CDR3 nucleotides are TGTGCCAGCAGCCATTTGGTCGAGTATGAGCAGTTCTTC. The encoded protein is CASSHLVEYEQFF.

The chain is built from TRBV7-3 and TRBJ2-1; D perhaps matches TRBD2 (7 bases). CDR3 length equals 14 residues. V was shortened by 5 bases and J by 9 bases, with 17 bases between the two germline ends. CDR1 and CDR2 (germline): SGHTA, FQGTGA. CDR3 DNA: TGTGCCAGCAGCCGGGGGGCGGGAGTAGCTGAGCAGTTCTTC. This gives the protein CASSRGAGVAEQFF.